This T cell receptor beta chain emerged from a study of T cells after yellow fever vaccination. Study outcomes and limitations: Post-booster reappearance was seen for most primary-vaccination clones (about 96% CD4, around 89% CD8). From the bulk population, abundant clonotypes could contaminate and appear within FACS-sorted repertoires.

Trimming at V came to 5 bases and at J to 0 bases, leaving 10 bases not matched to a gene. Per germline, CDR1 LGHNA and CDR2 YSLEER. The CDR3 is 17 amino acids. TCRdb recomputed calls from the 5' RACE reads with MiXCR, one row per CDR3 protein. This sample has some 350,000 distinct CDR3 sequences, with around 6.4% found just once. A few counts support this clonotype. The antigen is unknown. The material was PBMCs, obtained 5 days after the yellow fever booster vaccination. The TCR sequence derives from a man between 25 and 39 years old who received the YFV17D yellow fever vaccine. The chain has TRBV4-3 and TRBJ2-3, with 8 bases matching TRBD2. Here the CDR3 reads CASSTSGRTTSTDTQYF. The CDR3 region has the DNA TGCGCCAGCAGCACAAGCGGGAGAACCACTAGCACAGATACGCAGTATTTT.